This T cell receptor beta chain stems from a study of blood T cell repertoires in COVID-19. Study context: The United States, Italy and Spain were the sources of the acute and convalescent COVID-19 samples. PBMCs, B-cell-depleted T cells, or T cells were the source of the cDNA or gDNA that made up the material.

This clone was seen only once. Trimming took 2 bases from V and 2 from J, leaving 4 bases between them. The CDR3 extends over 14 amino acids. The germline gives CDR1 KGHSH, CDR2 LQKENI. Either two negative PCRs, clearance, or symptom resolution qualified Cohort 3 donors as recovered. Profiling relied on immunoSEQ multiplex PCR, and the TCRdb table lists in-frame clones only, not all of them. The sample holds about 280,000 clones, 70% to 90% seen once. This sequence originates from a woman aged 40 to 50 who had recovered from COVID-19. Sequenced input: PBMCs or T cells enriched from blood (not recorded which). The chain combines TRBV18 with TRBJ1-6; D is ambiguous. The CDR3 is CASSPSPYNSPLHF. The CDR3 DNA is TGTGCCAGCTCACCAAGCCCCTATAATTCACCCCTCCACTTT.